Only a few counts were recorded for the clone carrying this T cell receptor (beta chain). Its matching antigen is unknown. The record originates from a study of T cell repertoires in cytomegalovirus infection. MiXCR was run by TCRdb on the reads, yielding one entry per CDR3 protein. The sample records hundreds of thousands of distinct CDR3 sequences, roughly 28% being singletons. The CDR3 runs 15 residues. Germline CDR1 SGHVT, CDR2 SQSDAQ. J lost 7 bases, V lost 5 bases, and 10 bases had no gene match. Source: cultured PBMCs, taken from culture after CMV antigen stimulation. The sequence derives from a human donor in good health (CMV status not recorded). Some clones in this sample may be carry-over from other donors' samples. This chain links TRBV7-4 with TRBJ2-4, with TRBD1 matching over 8 bases. The CDR3 DNA is TGTGCCAGCAGCCTACGGCGGACAGGGCTGAACATTCAGTACTTC. It is translated as CASSLRRTGLNIQYF.